A single sample gave rise to the 6 T cell receptor beta chains below, sequenced in a study of T cell responses to AZD1222 COVID-19 vaccine. Profiling relied on immunoSEQ multiplex PCR, and the TCRdb table lists in-frame clones only, not all of them. Of just over 150,000 clones listed, 85% to 95% are singletons. Sequenced material: peripheral blood, taken 28 days after the second AZD1222 dose. All receptors derive from an adult who received the AZD1222 COVID-19 vaccine.

This chain links TRBV5-1 with TRBJ2-2; 10 nucleotides agree with TRBD2. The germline gives CDR1 SGHRS, CDR2 YFSETQ. With 3 bases clipped from V and 5 bases from J, the junction kept 1 base outside the gene matches. CDR3 length equals 14 residues. DNA of the CDR3: TGCGCCAGCAGCTCGGGACTAGCGACCGGGGAGCTGTTTTTT. This encodes CASSSGLATGELFF.

The chain couples TRBV6-5 to TRBJ1-2; TRBD1 matches 10 bases. V dropped 3 bases and J dropped 10; count of bases not matched to a gene: 8. The CDR3 runs to 14 residues. From germline, CDR1 is MNHEY and CDR2 SVGAGI. This CDR3 is CASSYGGTGDDYTF. CDR3 coding DNA: TGTGCCAGCAGTTATGGAGGGACAGGGGACGACTACACCTTC.

This chain links TRBV19 with TRBJ2-1; 8 nucleotides match TRBD2. Trimming removed 4 bases from V and 1 base from J; junction bases left unmatched: 6. The germline gives CDR1 LNHDA, CDR2 SQIVND (reference sequence). CDR3 size: 16 residues. The CDR3 loop reads CASSKQSGSSYNEQFF. Here the CDR3 DNA reads TGTGCCAGTAGTAAACAAAGCGGGAGTTCCTACAATGAGCAGTTCTTC. The whole variable domain, remainder taken from reference TRBV19 and TRBJ2-1, is DGGITQSPKYLFRKEGQNVTLSCEQNLNHDAMYWYRQDPGQGLRLIYYSQIVNDFQKGDIAEGYSVSREKKESFPLTVTSAQKNPTAFYLCASSKQSGSSYNEQFFGPGTRLTVL.

The genes are TRBV28 and TRBJ2-2; 7 nucleotides align to TRBD2. The CDR3 has 15 amino acids. The ends lost 11 bases at V and 3 bases at J; junction bases unmatched: 12. Germline CDR1 MDHEN, CDR2 SYDVKM. CDR3 amino acids: CAGSPASGYTGELFF. CDR3 coding DNA: TGTGCCGGTTCTCCCGCTAGCGGCTACACCGGGGAGCTGTTTTTT.

This rearrangement joins TRBV4-1 to TRBJ2-4; 10 nucleotides agree with TRBD2. V lost 0 bases, J lost 5 bases, and 10 bases stayed unmatched. The CDR3 extends over 18 amino acids. In germline, CDR1 is MGHRA, CDR2 YSYEKL. This CDR3 is CASSQDPWGLAGENIQYF. The CDR3 DNA follows: TGCGCCAGCAGCCAAGACCCTTGGGGGCTAGCGGGAGAAAACATTCAGTACTTC.

V is TRBV7-8 and J is TRBJ1-2, with a tentative D call TRBD1 (5 bases). V lost 5 bases and J lost 6, with 13 bases in between. The CDR3 has 13 amino acids. Germline V CDR1 and CDR2: SGHVS, FQNEAQ. The CDR3 here is CASSPLTENGYTF. In DNA form, the CDR3 reads TGTGCCAGCAGCCCTCTGACAGAAAATGGCTACACCTTC. The full variable domain, completed using reference TRBV7-8 and TRBJ1-2, is GAGVSQSPRYKVAKRGQDVALRCDPISGHVSLFWYQQALGQGPEFLTYFQNEAQLDKSGLPSDRFFAERPEGSVSTLKIQRTQQEDSAVYLCASSPLTENGYTFGSGTRLTVV.